This T cell receptor (beta chain) derives from a study of T-cell memory formation after mild COVID-19. General study results and limits: Pre-infection memory carried some responding clones, suggesting that cross-reactive memory joined. For second-wave clones that peaked at day 37, SARS-CoV-2 specificity went unverified. CD4+ contracting clones were mainly CM and EM; CD8+ ones, EMRA.

As for this clonotype: Its target is not known.

Trimming removed 7 bases from V and 1 base from J, with 8 bases in between. The CDR3 is made up of 12 amino acids. Germline V CDR1 and CDR2: SGHRS, YFSETQ. Constant-segment primers and 5'RACE yielded cDNA libraries for TCR alpha and TCR beta, each carrying sample barcodes and UMIs. TCRdb recomputed calls from the 5' RACE reads with MiXCR, one row per CDR3 protein. The sample comprises some 320,000 distinct CDR3 sequences, about a sixth of which are singletons, and under 25% rests with the top ten. The sequence was obtained from a man between 18 and 35 years old who had mild COVID-19 (a few samples of this study predate the infection). Cell type and time point are not known. The sequencing sample was made of PBMCs or a T cell subset sorted from them (not recorded which). The chain carries TRBV5-1 and TRBJ1-2, with D hard to call. CDR3 in DNA: TGCGCCAGCGGGGAAAGTAACTATGGCTACACCTTC. It yields the protein CASGESNYGYTF.